Below, 17 T cell receptor beta chains from the same sample are listed, as sequenced in a study of OX40 agonist ivuxolimab in advanced cancers. Sequenced by immunoSEQ multiplex PCR; TCRdb stores in-frame clones only, minus some. The sample includes 74,000 or so clones, around 86% seen only once; the top ten take approximately 2%. Source: CD4+ or CD8+ T cells sorted from blood, taken in a trial of the OX40 agonist ivuxolimab. The source is an adult with an advanced solid tumor such as melanoma, head and neck, liver or kidney cancer.

V gene TRBV19 combines with J gene TRBJ2-2; D gene uncertain. Trimming cost V 1 base and J 3 bases, with 12 bases left between them. The CDR3 loop spans 16 amino acids. Germline CDR1 and CDR2: LNHDA and SQIVND (reference sequence). The CDR3 reads CASSIVKQTYTGELFF. The DNA of the CDR3 is TGTGCCAGTAGTATAGTGAAGCAGACCTACACCGGGGAGCTGTTTTTT. Supplemented by reference TRBV19 and TRBJ2-2, the full variable domain reads DGGITQSPKYLFRKEGQNVTLSCEQNLNHDAMYWYRQDPGQGLRLIYYSQIVNDFQKGDIAEGYSVSREKKESFPLTVTSAQKNPTAFYLCASSIVKQTYTGELFFGEGSRLTVL.

The chain couples TRBV18 to TRBJ1-2; perhaps TRBD1 as D (6 bases). V was shortened by 3 bases and J by 4 bases, with 12 bases between the two germline ends. The germline CDR1 and CDR2 sequences are KGHSH and LQKENI. CDR3 length equals 14 residues. In DNA, the CDR3 is TGTGCCAGCTCACCTCAGGGGCTCGGCTATGGCTACACCTTC. It specifies CASSPQGLGYGYTF.

This chain uses TRBV7-9 with TRBJ2-1; the match to TRBD2 covers 8 bases. This CDR3 has 13 residues. The ends lost 5 bases at V and 10 bases at J; junction bases unmatched: 7. The germline V gene encodes CDR1 SEHNR and CDR2 FQNEAQ (reference sequence). As DNA, the CDR3 is TGTGCCAGCAGCCCCGGACTAGCAAGAGAGCAGTTCTTC. The encoded protein is CASSPGLAREQFF.

The gene calls are TRBV29-1 and TRBJ2-2, with D tentatively TRBD1 (6 bases). V dropped 7 bases and J dropped 8 bases, with 17 bases sitting between them. The CDR3 is 13 amino acids. The germline V gene encodes CDR1 SQVTM and CDR2 ANQGSEA. Written as DNA, the CDR3 is TGCAGCGCTAACAAGGGGGAGAGGGGGGAGCTGTTTTTT. It yields the protein CSANKGERGELFF.

The chain couples TRBV6-1 to TRBJ2-7; the D gene is possibly TRBD1 (5 bases). CDR1 and CDR2 from the germline V gene are MNHNS and SASEGT. The V gene lost 6 bases and the J gene lost 4 bases, with 10 bases spanning the gap. CDR3 length: 12 amino acids. CDR3 sequence: CASSADTYEQYF. The CDR3 region has the DNA TGTGCCAGCAGCGCGGACACATACGAGCAGTACTTC.

The chain employs TRBV7-9 and TRBJ1-3; D gene uncertain. The V gene's germline CDR1 is SEHNR and CDR2 FQNEAQ (reference sequence). The CDR3 is made up of 15 amino acids. V was clipped by 1 base and J by 0 bases, with 7 bases between them. CDR3 nucleotides: TGTGCCAGCAGCTTAGTTGCCTCCTCTGGAAACACCATATATTTT. Translating gives CASSLVASSGNTIYF.

This chain joins TRBV7-2 and TRBJ2-3; TRBD2 matches 8 bases. The length of the CDR3 is 12 residues. The V gene end was trimmed by 1 base and the J gene end by 9 bases; junction bases not matched to a gene: 0. Germline CDR1 and CDR2: SGHTA and FQGNSA. The CDR3 sequence is CASSLGTSTQYF. The CDR3 DNA reads TGTGCCAGCAGCTTAGGGACTAGCACGCAGTATTTT.

The CDR3 DNA is TGTGCCAGCAGTTTAGCCTGGCGGGGCACTGAAGCTTTCTTT. It translates to CASSLAWRGTEAFF. The rearrangement uses TRBV28 and TRBJ1-1; D remains unclear. The CDR3 sequence is 14 residues long. V lost 2 bases and J lost 4, with 11 bases in between. From germline, CDR1 is MDHEN and CDR2 SYDVKM.

The chain uses TRBV7-3 and TRBJ2-2; 9 bases agree with TRBD2. The germline V gene encodes CDR1 SGHTA and CDR2 FQGTGA. The CDR3 covers 18 residues. V was pared by 1 base and J by 4 bases, with 10 bases of the junction left unmatched. The CDR3 region has the DNA TGTGCCAGCAGCTTAAGGAGTGGGCTAGCGGGAATCACCGGGGAGCTGTTTTTT. Its translation is CASSLRSGLAGITGELFF.

This clone was seen a single time. The chain has TRBV27 and TRBJ2-2, with D perhaps TRBD1 (5 bases). V was clipped by 1 base and J by 5 bases, with 17 bases between them. Germline V gives CDR1 MNHEY, CDR2 SMNVEV (reference sequence). The CDR3 totals 17 residues. The chain's CDR3 is CASSLFGQGRRTGELFF. The CDR3 region has the DNA TGTGCCAGCAGTTTATTCGGCCAGGGTAGAAGGACCGGGGAGCTGTTTTTT.

J is TRBJ1-6 and V is TRBV9; 7 bases match TRBD1. The CDR3 runs to 14 residues. Germline CDR1 is SGDLS and CDR2 is YYNGEE. The junction had 3 bases not matched to a gene; V was cut back by 0 bases and J by 9 bases. The CDR3 DNA sequence: TGTGCCAGCAGCGTAGGACAGGGAGGTTCACCCCTCCACTTT. It translates to CASSVGQGGSPLHF.

This clone was observed a handful of times. This rearrangement joins TRBV5-4 to TRBJ1-1; TRBD1 might be the D (6 bases). The CDR3 has 13 amino acids. V lost 3 bases and J 5 bases, leaving 11 bases between the germline ends. Per germline, CDR1 SGHNT and CDR2 YYREEE (reference sequence). The chain's CDR3 is CASSYTGRTEAFF. CDR3 DNA sequence: TGTGCCAGCAGCTATACAGGGAGGACTGAAGCTTTCTTT. Full variable domain (missing parts from reference TRBV5-4 and TRBJ1-1): ETGVTQSPTHLIKTRGQQVTLRCSSQSGHNTVSWYQQALGQGPQFIFQYYREEENGRGNFPPRFSGLQFPNYSSELNVNALELDDSALYLCASSYTGRTEAFFGQGTRLTVV.

This chain connects TRBV5-1 to TRBJ2-2; TRBD1 matches at 7 bases. Trimming cost V 4 bases and J 0 bases; bases outside gene matches: 3. This CDR3 spans 15 amino acids. Germline V gene sequence: CDR1 SGHRS, CDR2 YFSETQ. In DNA, the CDR3 is TGCGCCAGCAGCGCCGACAGGGCGAACACCGGGGAGCTGTTTTTT. This codes for CASSADRANTGELFF. The full variable domain, rest sourced from reference TRBV5-1 and TRBJ2-2, is KAGVTQTPRYLIKTRGQQVTLSCSPISGHRSVSWYQQTPGQGLQFLFEYFSETQRNKGNFPGRFSGRQFSNSRSEMNVSTLELGDSALYLCASSADRANTGELFFGEGSRLTVL.

This chain links TRBV7-9 with TRBJ2-7, with 13 bases fitting TRBD2. J gave up 7 bases and V 5 bases, and 8 bases lay outside the gene matches. Germline lookup yields CDR1 SEHNR and CDR2 FQNEAQ (reference sequence). This CDR3 is built from 15 residues. The CDR3 region is CASSQVGLAGDEQYF. CDR3 DNA sequence: TGTGCCAGCAGCCAAGTAGGACTAGCGGGGGATGAGCAGTACTTC.

CDR3 in DNA: TGTGCCAGCACCCAAAACTCACAGGGAGGGGAGCAGTTCTTC. It encodes CASTQNSQGGEQFF. The V gene is TRBV6-4, the J gene TRBJ2-1; D might be TRBD2 (7 bases). This CDR3 comprises 14 residues. CDR1 is MRHNA and CDR2 is SNTAGT in the germline V gene. Trimming pared 7 bases from V and 10 bases from J, leaving 20 bases between.

This clone was recorded once. V is TRBV5-4 and J is TRBJ2-7; 8 nucleotides line up with TRBD1. V shed 0 bases and J 7 bases; nucleotides not matched to a gene: 9. Germline-derived CDR1 and CDR2 are SGHNT and YYREEE (reference sequence). The CDR3 consists of 15 residues. CDR3 DNA: TGTGCCAGCAGCTTGGCCGGACAGGGCTCGGGGGAGCAGTACTTC. Translating gives CASSLAGQGSGEQYF.

V gene TRBV27 combines with J gene TRBJ1-4; D perhaps matches TRBD1 (5 bases). Trimming took off 2 bases at V and 8 bases at J, with 9 bases between the two ends. The CDR3 runs to 13 residues. The germline CDR1 and CDR2 sequences are MNHEY and SMNVEV (reference sequence). The CDR3 reads CASSLAWGEKLFF. The CDR3 nucleotides read TGTGCCAGCAGTTTAGCGTGGGGCGAAAAACTGTTTTTT.